The following is a T cell receptor (beta chain) sequence with its context. Antigen: not known. Cultured CD4+ T-cell DNA underwent Oncomine TCR Beta short-read sequencing. MiXCR, run by TCRdb on the PCR reads, gives a single entry per CDR3 protein. Of fewer than 9,500 distinct CDR3 sequences listed, about 55% are singletons. The CDR3 contains 14 residues. Germline values: CDR1 MNHNS, CDR2 SASEGT. V trimming: 8 bases; J trimming: 5 bases; junction bases outside the gene matches: 9. This sample is part of a study of vaccination and CD4 T cells after COVID-19. Study background: From HCoV-229E, HCoV-OC43, HCoV-NL63 and SARS-CoV-2, overlapping spike peptides were used to stimulate the cells. Controls had a CEFX pool, an HIV-1 Nef pool, or no peptide added.

Treatment here: 10-day PBMC culture with coronavirus spike peptide pools or control peptides (ViraFEST assay). ViraFEST enlarged antigen-specific T cell populations with peptide pools and afterwards sequenced TCRs. Regarding the study as a whole: Clonotypes reactive to SARS-CoV-2 had a median that went up from approximately 21 to 38, but not significantly.

The specimen was CD4+ T cells from blood, cultured in vitro. The source of this sequence is a human donor who had recovered from COVID-19. This chain uses TRBV6-1 with TRBJ1-1; 9 nucleotides agree with TRBD1. In nucleotides, the CDR3 is TGTGCCAGCGGCCGGGACAGGGAATTAACTGAAGCTTTCTTT. Amino acids: CASGRDRELTEAFF.